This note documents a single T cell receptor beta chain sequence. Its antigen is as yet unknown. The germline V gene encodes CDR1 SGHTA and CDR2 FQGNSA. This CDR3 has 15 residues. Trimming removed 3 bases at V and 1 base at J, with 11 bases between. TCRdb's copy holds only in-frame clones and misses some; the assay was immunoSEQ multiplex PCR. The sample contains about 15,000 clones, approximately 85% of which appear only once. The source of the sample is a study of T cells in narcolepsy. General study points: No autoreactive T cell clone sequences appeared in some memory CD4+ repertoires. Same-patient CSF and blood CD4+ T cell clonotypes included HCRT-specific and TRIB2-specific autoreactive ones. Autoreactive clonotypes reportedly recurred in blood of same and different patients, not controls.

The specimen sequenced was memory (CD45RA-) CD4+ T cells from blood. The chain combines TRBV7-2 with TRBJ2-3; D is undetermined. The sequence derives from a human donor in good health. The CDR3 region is CASSFSGEGTDTQYF. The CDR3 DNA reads TGTGCCAGCAGCTTTTCGGGCGAGGGCACAGATACGCAGTATTTT.